Given below is one T cell receptor (beta chain) in context. As yet, its antigen is unknown. CDR1 and CDR2 from the germline V gene are DFQATT and SNEGSKA (reference sequence). The CDR3 consists of 11 residues. Trimming shortened V by 6 bases and J by 8 bases, and 13 bases separated the two germline ends. The sample comes from a study of cytomegalovirus exposure and HLA in healthy donors. Study-wide results and caveats: The analysis excluded some indistinguishable V segments, including TRBV6-2 and TRBV6-3.

The primer mix had 60 Vbeta and 13 Jbeta primers. Some clones are missing from TCRdb's copy, which holds only in-frame ones; the method was immunoSEQ multiplex PCR. The sample's table shows some 150,000 clones. Sequencing used PBMCs. The clonotype originates from a woman under 30 in good health and CMV-seronegative. The chain combines TRBV20-1 with TRBJ1-1; possibly TRBD1 for D (6 bases). The CDR3 coding sequence is TGCAGTGCAAAAGGGGGGGGAGAAGCTTTCTTT. Amino acid sequence: CSAKGGGEAFF.